A selection of T cell receptor beta chains follows, all from one sample in a study of blood T cell repertoires in COVID-19. Here immunoSEQ multiplex PCR was the method, and the copy in TCRdb shows in-frame clones only, minus some. Here the sample spans 25,000 to 35,000 clones, approximately 85% being singletons. Sample: peripheral blood. The source is a man older than 75 with active COVID-19. Each CDR3 is given with its conserved first and last residue. Each record gives: CDR3 protein, CDR3 DNA, V gene, D gene, J gene, clone size. D genes are given only for firm matches. Size tells how often a clone was seen (once, few, many) or the class of an expanded clone, and some rows leave it out.

CDR3aa: CASRTNRVDGNEQFF; CDR3nt: TGTGCCAGCAGGACAAACAGGGTCGATGGCAATGAGCAGTTCTTC; v_gene: TRBV6-5; d_gene: -; j_gene: TRBJ2-1; abundance: -
CDR3aa: CASSYRDRNTGELFF; CDR3nt: TGCGCCAGCAGCTACCGGGACAGGAACACCGGGGAGCTGTTTTTT; v_gene: TRBV4-3; d_gene: TRBD1; j_gene: TRBJ2-2; abundance: -
CDR3aa: CASSGHYEQYF; CDR3nt: TGTGCCAGTAGTGGACACTACGAGCAGTACTTC; v_gene: TRBV19; d_gene: -; j_gene: TRBJ2-7; abundance: -
CDR3aa: CASSTWGANTEAFF; CDR3nt: TGTGCCAGCAGCACCTGGGGCGCGAACACTGAAGCTTTCTTT; v_gene: TRBV3-1/TRBV3-2; d_gene: -; j_gene: TRBJ1-1; abundance: once
CDR3aa: CASRRQEREQYF; CDR3nt: TGTGCCAGCAGAAGACAGGAACGGGAGCAGTACTTC; v_gene: TRBV28; d_gene: -; j_gene: TRBJ2-7; abundance: -
CDR3aa: CASRPPGSYEQYF; CDR3nt: TGTGCCAGCAGGCCCCCGGGGTCCTACGAGCAGTACTTC; v_gene: TRBV5-6; d_gene: -; j_gene: TRBJ2-7; abundance: few
CDR3aa: CASSLEDSSPLHF; CDR3nt: TGTGCCAGCAGCTTGGAGGACAGTTCACCCCTCCACTTT; v_gene: TRBV5-6; d_gene: -; j_gene: TRBJ1-6; abundance: -
CDR3aa: CASSRLGQGTTNYGYTF; CDR3nt: TGTGCCAGCAGTCGCCTGGGACAGGGGACGACTAACTATGGCTACACCTTC; v_gene: TRBV5-4; d_gene: TRBD1; j_gene: TRBJ1-2; abundance: -
CDR3aa: CASSLIGGATEAFF; CDR3nt: TGTGCCAGCAGTTTAATTGGGGGGGCGACTGAAGCTTTCTTT; v_gene: TRBV27; d_gene: -; j_gene: TRBJ1-1; abundance: -
CDR3aa: CASSQASAGGLGYTF; CDR3nt: TGTGCCAGCAGCCAAGCGTCCGCCGGGGGGCTTGGCTACACCTTC; v_gene: TRBV3-1/TRBV3-2; d_gene: -; j_gene: TRBJ1-2; abundance: -
CDR3aa: CASSHGGLGFF; CDR3nt: TGTGCCAGCAGTCACGGGGGATTAGGGTTCTTC; v_gene: TRBV6-2/TRBV6-3; d_gene: -; j_gene: TRBJ2-1; abundance: -
CDR3aa: CATSPQPRNEKLFF; CDR3nt: TGTGCCACCAGCCCCCAACCCAGAAATGAAAAACTGTTTTTT; v_gene: TRBV3-1/TRBV3-2; d_gene: -; j_gene: TRBJ1-4; abundance: -
CDR3aa: CASRVQETQYF; CDR3nt: TGTGCCAGCAGGGTCCAGGAGACCCAGTACTTC; v_gene: TRBV6-5; d_gene: -; j_gene: TRBJ2-5; abundance: -
CDR3aa: CASSTRQTRNYEQYF; CDR3nt: TGTGCCAGCAGTACCCGACAGACTAGAAACTACGAGCAGTACTTC; v_gene: TRBV6-5; d_gene: -; j_gene: TRBJ2-7; abundance: -
CDR3aa: CASSPRQGINEQFF; CDR3nt: TGTGCCAGCTCACCGCGACAGGGGATCAATGAGCAGTTCTTC; v_gene: TRBV18; d_gene: TRBD1; j_gene: TRBJ2-1; abundance: -
CDR3aa: CASSLYRDAEAFF; CDR3nt: TGTGCCAGCAGCTTATACAGGGACGCTGAAGCTTTCTTT; v_gene: TRBV7-3; d_gene: -; j_gene: TRBJ1-1; abundance: -
CDR3aa: CASRPPGLAGGRVYAQYF; CDR3nt: TGTGCCAGCAGACCCCCGGGACTAGCGGGGGGGCGTGTTTACGCGCAGTATTTT; v_gene: TRBV2; d_gene: TRBD2; j_gene: TRBJ2-3; abundance: -
CDR3aa: CASSLRQLNEKLFF; CDR3nt: TGTGCCAGCAGCTTGCGACAGCTCAATGAAAAACTGTTTTTT; v_gene: TRBV5-5; d_gene: -; j_gene: TRBJ1-4; abundance: -
CDR3aa: CASSVSGVWETQYF; CDR3nt: TGTGCCAGTAGTGTATCAGGGGTTTGGGAGACCCAGTACTTC; v_gene: TRBV19; d_gene: -; j_gene: TRBJ2-5; abundance: few
CDR3aa: CASSVDPGHSEQYF; CDR3nt: TGTGCCAGCAGCGTCGATCCGGGACACTCGGAGCAGTACTTC; v_gene: TRBV6-5; d_gene: -; j_gene: TRBJ2-7; abundance: -
CDR3aa: CASSLTGSEAFF; CDR3nt: TGTGCCAGCAGTTTAACGGGGTCTGAAGCTTTCTTT; v_gene: TRBV3-1/TRBV3-2; d_gene: -; j_gene: TRBJ1-1; abundance: -
CDR3aa: CASSGGTSGVETQYF; CDR3nt: TGTGCCAGCAGCGGAGGGACTAGCGGGGTTGAGACCCAGTACTTC; v_gene: TRBV7-2; d_gene: TRBD2; j_gene: TRBJ2-5; abundance: -
CDR3aa: CASSTPGLLGNEQFF; CDR3nt: TGTGCCAGCAGCACACCAGGGCTTCTAGGTAATGAGCAGTTCTTC; v_gene: TRBV5-8; d_gene: -; j_gene: TRBJ2-1; abundance: -
CDR3aa: CASSQDPGGSGGYTF; CDR3nt: TGTGCCAGCAGCCAAGACCCCGGGGGGTCCGGAGGCTACACCTTC; v_gene: TRBV3-1/TRBV3-2; d_gene: -; j_gene: TRBJ1-2; abundance: -
CDR3aa: CASVGQDTEAFF; CDR3nt: TGTGCCAGCGTAGGACAGGACACTGAAGCTTTCTTT; v_gene: TRBV28; d_gene: TRBD1; j_gene: TRBJ1-1; abundance: -
CDR3aa: CAISNTGWEQYF; CDR3nt: TGTGCCATCTCCAATACAGGGTGGGAGCAGTACTTC; v_gene: TRBV10-3; d_gene: -; j_gene: TRBJ2-7; abundance: -
CDR3aa: CASSRQDSVSSYEQYF; CDR3nt: TGTGCCAGCAGTCGACAGGACAGTGTAAGCTCCTACGAGCAGTACTTC; v_gene: TRBV7-9; d_gene: -; j_gene: TRBJ2-7; abundance: -
CDR3aa: CASSLAVLAAGELFF; CDR3nt: TGTGCCAGCAGCTTGGCGGTACTCGCCGCCGGGGAGCTGTTTTTT; v_gene: TRBV5-5; d_gene: -; j_gene: TRBJ2-2; abundance: -
CDR3aa: CASSIVHRDVEQFF; CDR3nt: TGTGCCAGTAGTATAGTCCACAGGGACGTTGAGCAGTTCTTC; v_gene: TRBV19; d_gene: -; j_gene: TRBJ2-1; abundance: -
CDR3aa: CAISESEGRGNGYTF; CDR3nt: TGTGCCATCAGTGAGTCGGAAGGGAGAGGCAATGGCTACACCTTC; v_gene: TRBV10-3; d_gene: -; j_gene: TRBJ1-2; abundance: -
CDR3aa: CASTRRGGQYNSPLHF; CDR3nt: TGCGCCAGCACCCGTCGGGGGGGACAGTATAATTCACCCCTCCACTTT; v_gene: TRBV23-1; d_gene: TRBD1; j_gene: TRBJ1-6; abundance: -
CDR3aa: CASSRLYWTGRRTGELFF; CDR3nt: TGCGCCAGCAGCCGATTGTACTGGACAGGGCGTAGGACCGGGGAGCTGTTTTTT; v_gene: TRBV4-1; d_gene: TRBD1; j_gene: TRBJ2-2; abundance: once